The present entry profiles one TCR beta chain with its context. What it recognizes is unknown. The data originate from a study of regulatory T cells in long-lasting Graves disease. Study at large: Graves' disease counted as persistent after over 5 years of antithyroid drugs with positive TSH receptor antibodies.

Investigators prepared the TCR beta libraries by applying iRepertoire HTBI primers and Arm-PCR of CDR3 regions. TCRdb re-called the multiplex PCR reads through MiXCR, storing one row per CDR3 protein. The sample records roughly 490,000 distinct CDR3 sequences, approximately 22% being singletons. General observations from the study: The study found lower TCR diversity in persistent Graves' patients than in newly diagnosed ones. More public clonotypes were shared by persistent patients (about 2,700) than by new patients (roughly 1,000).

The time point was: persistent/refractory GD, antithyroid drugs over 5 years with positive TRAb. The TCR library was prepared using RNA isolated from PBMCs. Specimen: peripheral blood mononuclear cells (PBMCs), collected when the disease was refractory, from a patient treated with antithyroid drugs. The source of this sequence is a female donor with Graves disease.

As DNA, the CDR3 is TGCAGTGTGGAGAGTGGGTTTTCAGATACGCAGTATTTT. Its protein is CSVESGFSDTQYF. This chain connects TRBV20-1 to TRBJ2-3, with D hard to call. The CDR3 has 13 amino acids. V dropped 7 bases and J dropped 4 bases, with 15 bases sitting between them. CDR1 DFQATT and CDR2 SNEGSKA come from the germline V gene (reference sequence).